Presented here are 10 T cell receptor beta chains from one specimen sequenced in a study of cytomegalovirus exposure and HLA in healthy donors. Primers for the PCR totalled 60 Vbeta and 13 Jbeta. Measured with immunoSEQ multiplex PCR; TCRdb has only the in-frame clones, and not every one. The sample holds about 82,000 clones, roughly a tenth seen once. Sequencing was carried out using PBMCs. These receptors originate from a man in his sixties in good health and CMV-seropositive.

This clone was seen a few times. The chain joins TRBV5-6 to TRBJ1-2; a weak D match, TRBD1 (5 bases). This CDR3 contains 13 residues. Trimming left V 1 base short and J 10 bases short, with 14 bases between. Germline CDR1 is SGHDT and CDR2 is YYEEEE. The CDR3 DNA reads TGTGCCAGCAGCTTGCGCCAGGGTTTCGACTACACCTTC. It translates to CASSLRQGFDYTF.

The chain links TRBV6-5 to TRBJ2-5, with D tentatively TRBD1 (5 bases). TRBJ2-7 matches the DNA end more closely, so the J call is doubtful. The CDR3 is 15 residues long. Germline values: CDR1 MNHEY, CDR2 SVGAGI. The CDR3 here is CASRDGQPMPYEQYF. The CDR3 DNA reads as TGTGCCAGCAGGGATGGACAACCGATGCCCTACGAGCAGTACTTC.

This clone has just a few counts. V usage is TRBV6-1 and J usage is TRBJ2-2; 9 bases agree with TRBD1. CDR1 is MNHNS and CDR2 is SASEGT in the germline V gene. There are 14 residues in the CDR3. V lost 5 bases and J lost 6; bases outside the gene matches: 4. CDR3 sequence: CASSITGGSGELFF. CDR3 bases: TGTGCCAGCAGTATCACAGGGGGCTCCGGGGAGCTGTTTTTT.

Only a few counts were recorded for this clone. The chain employs TRBV5-6 and TRBJ1-2, with TRBD1 identical over 8 bases. J lost 4 bases, V lost 0 bases, and 5 bases had no gene match. The length of the CDR3 is 15 residues. CDR1 and CDR2 (germline): SGHDT, YYEEEE. The CDR3 DNA sequence: TGTGCCAGCAGCTTGGACAGGGGGGATCTCTATGGCTACACCTTC. Encoded protein: CASSLDRGDLYGYTF.

This clone was detected a few times. The chain uses TRBV20-1 and TRBJ1-2; no clear D gene. V gave up 4 bases and J gave up 4 bases, with 7 bases separating them. CDR3 length equals 11 residues. Looked up from germline, CDR1 is DFQATT and CDR2 is SNEGSKA (reference sequence). CDR3 loop: CSATLSYGYTF. In DNA form, the CDR3 reads TGCAGTGCTACCCTTTCCTATGGCTACACCTTC.

This chain connects TRBV6-1 to TRBJ2-3, with a weak D call TRBD2 (5 bases). The CDR3 consists of 16 residues. Germline CDR1 MNHNS, CDR2 SASEGT. V shed 3 bases and J shed 0 bases, with 13 bases lying between them. In nucleotides, the CDR3 is TGTGCCAGCAGTGACGGGGTCCGACTGAGCACAGATACGCAGTATTTT. This gives the protein CASSDGVRLSTDTQYF.

This clone was found a few times. The junction and the germline gene differ at one end; a read error may be behind it. The chain has TRBV5-1 and TRBJ2-7, with a possible D match to TRBD1 (5 bases). This CDR3 comprises 13 residues. Germline CDR1 SGHRS, CDR2 YFSETQ. The CDR3 spells CTSSSAGQYEQYF. CDR3 sequence (DNA): TGCACCAGCAGCTCGGCAGGGCAATACGAGCAGTACTTC.

The J gene is TRBJ1-2, the V gene TRBV30; D unclear. The CDR3 is 12 residues long. The germline V gene encodes CDR1 GTSNPN and CDR2 SVGIG (reference sequence). The ends were cut back, 0 bases at V and 6 bases at J, with 8 bases in the middle. The CDR3 DNA sequence: TGTGCCTGGAGTGTACAAAGAAATGGCTACACCTTC. This encodes CAWSVQRNGYTF.

This chain's CDR3 is CASSSGTGGYEQYF. The CDR3 bases are TGTGCCAGCAGCTCCGGGACAGGGGGCTACGAGCAGTACTTC. The rearrangement links TRBV7-9 to TRBJ2-7; 11 positions match TRBD1. CDR3 length: 14 residues. With V trimmed by 4 bases and J by 3 bases, 2 bases remained unmatched. Germline V lookup: CDR1 SEHNR, CDR2 FQNEAQ (reference sequence). The full variable domain, its missing parts supplied by reference TRBV7-9 and TRBJ2-7, is DTGVSQNPRHKITKRGQNVTFRCDPISEHNRLYWYRQTLGQGPEFLTYFQNEAQLEKSRLLSDRFSAERPKGSFSTLEIQRTEQGDSAMYLCASSSGTGGYEQYFGPGTRLTVT.

The J gene is TRBJ2-3, the V gene TRBV7-6, with 8 bases identical to TRBD1. V gave up 6 bases and J gave up 6 bases; unmatched junction bases: 2. Looked up from germline, CDR1 is SGHVS and CDR2 is FNYEAQ. The CDR3 contains 12 residues. CDR3 DNA sequence: TGTGCCAGCAGTGGGACAGGTGATACGCAGTATTTT. Translated, it gives CASSGTGDTQYF. The full variable domain, with the rest looked up from reference TRBV7-6 and TRBJ2-3, is GAGVSQSPRYKVTKRGQDVALRCDPISGHVSLYWYRQALGQGPEFLTYFNYEAQQDKSGLPNDRFSAERPEGSISTLTIQRTEQRDSAMYRCASSGTGDTQYFGPGTRLTVL.